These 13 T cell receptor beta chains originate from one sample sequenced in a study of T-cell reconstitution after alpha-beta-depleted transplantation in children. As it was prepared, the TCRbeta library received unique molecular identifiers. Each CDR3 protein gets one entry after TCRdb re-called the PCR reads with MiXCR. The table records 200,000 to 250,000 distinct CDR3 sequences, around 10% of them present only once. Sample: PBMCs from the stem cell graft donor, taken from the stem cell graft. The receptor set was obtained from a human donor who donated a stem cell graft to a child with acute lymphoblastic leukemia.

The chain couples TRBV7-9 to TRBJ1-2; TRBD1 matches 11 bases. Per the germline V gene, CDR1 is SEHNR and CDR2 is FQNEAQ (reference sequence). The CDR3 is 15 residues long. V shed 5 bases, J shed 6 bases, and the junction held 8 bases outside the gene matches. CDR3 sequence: CASSPPGTGGNGYTF. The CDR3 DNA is TGTGCCAGCAGCCCACCCGGGACAGGGGGGAATGGCTACACCTTC.

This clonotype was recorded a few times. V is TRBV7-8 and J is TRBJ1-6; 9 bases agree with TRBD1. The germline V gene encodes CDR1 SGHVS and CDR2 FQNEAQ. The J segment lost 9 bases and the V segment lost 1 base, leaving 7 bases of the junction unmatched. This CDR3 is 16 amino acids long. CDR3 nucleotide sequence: TGTGCCAGCAGCTTAGGGGACAGGGTCGACACTTCACCCCTCCACTTT. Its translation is CASSLGDRVDTSPLHF.

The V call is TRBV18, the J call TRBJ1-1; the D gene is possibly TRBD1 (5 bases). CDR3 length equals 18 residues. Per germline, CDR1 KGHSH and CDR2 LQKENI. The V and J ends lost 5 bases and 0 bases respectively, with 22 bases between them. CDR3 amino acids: CASSKTTWGDGMNTEAFF. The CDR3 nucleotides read TGTGCCAGCTCAAAAACGACATGGGGCGATGGGATGAACACTGAAGCTTTCTTT.

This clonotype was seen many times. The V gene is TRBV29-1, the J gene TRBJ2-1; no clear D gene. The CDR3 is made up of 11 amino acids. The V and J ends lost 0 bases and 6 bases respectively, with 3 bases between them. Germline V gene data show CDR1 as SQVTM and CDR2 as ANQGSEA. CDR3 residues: CSVEEGNEQFF. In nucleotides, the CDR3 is TGCAGCGTTGAAGAGGGCAATGAGCAGTTCTTC.

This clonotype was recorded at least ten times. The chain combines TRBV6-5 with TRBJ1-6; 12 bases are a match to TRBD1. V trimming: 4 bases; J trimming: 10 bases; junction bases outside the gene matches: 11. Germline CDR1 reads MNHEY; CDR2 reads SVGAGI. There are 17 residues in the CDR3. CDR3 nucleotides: TGTGCCAGCAGTTTCCACGTGGGACAGGGGGCAGGGTCACCCCTCCACTTT. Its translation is CASSFHVGQGAGSPLHF.

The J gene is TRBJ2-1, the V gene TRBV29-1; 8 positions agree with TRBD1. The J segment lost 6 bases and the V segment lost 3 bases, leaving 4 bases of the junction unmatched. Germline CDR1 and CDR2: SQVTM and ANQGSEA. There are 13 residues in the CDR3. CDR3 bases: TGCAGCGTTGAGGGACAGGCAACCAATGAGCAGTTCTTC. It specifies CSVEGQATNEQFF.

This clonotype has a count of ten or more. The CDR3 DNA sequence: TGCGCCAGCAGCTCTGGACAGGGGCTGGGTGAAGCTTTCTTT. Protein product: CASSSGQGLGEAFF. The chain couples TRBV5-1 to TRBJ1-1; 9 bases agree with TRBD1. V was clipped by 3 bases and J by 7 bases; unmatched bases: 7. CDR3 length: 14 amino acids. The germline CDR1 and CDR2 sequences are SGHRS and YFSETQ.

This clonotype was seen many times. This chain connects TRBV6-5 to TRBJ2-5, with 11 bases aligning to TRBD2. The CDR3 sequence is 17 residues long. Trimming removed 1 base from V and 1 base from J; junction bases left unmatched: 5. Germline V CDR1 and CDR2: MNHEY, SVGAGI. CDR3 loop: CASSYLRLAGLQETQYF. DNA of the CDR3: TGTGCCAGCAGTTACTTAAGACTAGCGGGGCTCCAAGAGACCCAGTACTTC.

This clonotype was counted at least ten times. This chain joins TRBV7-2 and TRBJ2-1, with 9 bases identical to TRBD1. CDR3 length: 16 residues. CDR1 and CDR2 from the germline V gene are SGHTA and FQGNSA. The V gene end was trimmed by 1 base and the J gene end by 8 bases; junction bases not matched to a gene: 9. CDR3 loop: CASSLVGGQGLDEQFF. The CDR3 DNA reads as TGTGCCAGCAGCTTAGTGGGGGGACAGGGTCTGGATGAGCAGTTCTTC.

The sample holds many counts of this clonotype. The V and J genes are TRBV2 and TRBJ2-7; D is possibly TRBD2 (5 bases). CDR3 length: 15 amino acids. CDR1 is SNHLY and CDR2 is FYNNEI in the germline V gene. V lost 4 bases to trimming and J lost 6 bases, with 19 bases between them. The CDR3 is CASSGLGIIAREQYF. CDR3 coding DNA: TGTGCCAGCAGTGGTCTCGGGATCATAGCTCGCGAGCAGTACTTC. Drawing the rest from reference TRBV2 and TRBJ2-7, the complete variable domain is EPEVTQTPSHQVTQMGQEVILRCVPISNHLYFYWYRQILGQKVEFLVSFYNNEISEKSEIFDDQFSVERPDGSNFTLKIRSTKLEDSAMYFCASSGLGIIAREQYFGPGTRLTVT.

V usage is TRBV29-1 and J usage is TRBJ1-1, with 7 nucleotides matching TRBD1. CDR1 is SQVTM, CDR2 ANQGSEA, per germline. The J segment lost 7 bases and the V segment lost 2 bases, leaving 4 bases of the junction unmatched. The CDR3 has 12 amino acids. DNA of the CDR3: TGCAGCGTTGAATCCAGGGGGGGTGAAGCTTTCTTT. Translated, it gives CSVESRGGEAFF.

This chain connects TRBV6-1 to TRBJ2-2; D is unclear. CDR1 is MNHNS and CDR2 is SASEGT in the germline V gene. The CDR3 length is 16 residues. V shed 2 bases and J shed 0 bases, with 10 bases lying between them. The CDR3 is CASSESTASNTGELFF. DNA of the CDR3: TGTGCCAGCAGTGAATCGACGGCCTCGAACACCGGGGAGCTGTTTTTT.

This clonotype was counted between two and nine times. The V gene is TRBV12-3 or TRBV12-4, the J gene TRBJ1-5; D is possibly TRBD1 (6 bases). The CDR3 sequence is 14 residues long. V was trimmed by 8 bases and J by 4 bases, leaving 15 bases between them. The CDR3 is CASAQDSWNQPQHF. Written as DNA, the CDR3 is TGTGCCAGCGCCCAGGACAGCTGGAATCAGCCCCAGCATTTT.